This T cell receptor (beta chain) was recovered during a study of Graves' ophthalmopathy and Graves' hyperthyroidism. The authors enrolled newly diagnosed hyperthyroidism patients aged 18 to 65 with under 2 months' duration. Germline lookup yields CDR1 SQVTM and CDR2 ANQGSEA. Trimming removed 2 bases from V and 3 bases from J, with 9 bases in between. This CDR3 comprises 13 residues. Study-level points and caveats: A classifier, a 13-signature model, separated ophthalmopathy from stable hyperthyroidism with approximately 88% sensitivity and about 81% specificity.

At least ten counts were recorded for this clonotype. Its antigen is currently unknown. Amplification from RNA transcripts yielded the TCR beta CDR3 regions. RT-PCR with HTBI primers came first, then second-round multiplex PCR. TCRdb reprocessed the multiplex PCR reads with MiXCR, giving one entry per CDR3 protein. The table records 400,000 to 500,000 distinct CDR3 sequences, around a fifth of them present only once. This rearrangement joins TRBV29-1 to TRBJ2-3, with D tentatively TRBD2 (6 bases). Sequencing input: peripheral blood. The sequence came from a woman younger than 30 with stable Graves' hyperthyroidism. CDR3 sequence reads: CSVETGATDTQYF. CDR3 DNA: TGCAGCGTTGAAACGGGAGCGACAGATACGCAGTATTTT.